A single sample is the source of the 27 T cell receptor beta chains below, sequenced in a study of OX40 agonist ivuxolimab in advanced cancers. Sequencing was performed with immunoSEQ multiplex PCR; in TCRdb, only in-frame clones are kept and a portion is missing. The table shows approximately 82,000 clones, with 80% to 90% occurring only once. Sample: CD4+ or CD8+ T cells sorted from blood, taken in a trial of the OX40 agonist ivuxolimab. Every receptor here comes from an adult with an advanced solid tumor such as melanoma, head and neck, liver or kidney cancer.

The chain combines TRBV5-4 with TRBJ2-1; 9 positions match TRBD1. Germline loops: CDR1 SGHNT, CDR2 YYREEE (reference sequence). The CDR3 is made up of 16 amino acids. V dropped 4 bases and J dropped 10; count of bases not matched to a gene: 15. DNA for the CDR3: TGTGCCAGCAGCCCTAAGGGGGGACAGGGACGAAGGGAGCAGTTCTTC. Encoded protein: CASSPKGGQGRREQFF.

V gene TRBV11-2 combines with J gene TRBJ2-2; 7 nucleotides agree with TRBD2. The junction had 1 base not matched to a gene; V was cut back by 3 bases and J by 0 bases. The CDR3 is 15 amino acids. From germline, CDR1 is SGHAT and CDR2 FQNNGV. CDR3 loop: CASSLGLPNTGELFF. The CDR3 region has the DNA TGTGCCAGCAGCTTGGGACTACCGAACACCGGGGAGCTGTTTTTT.

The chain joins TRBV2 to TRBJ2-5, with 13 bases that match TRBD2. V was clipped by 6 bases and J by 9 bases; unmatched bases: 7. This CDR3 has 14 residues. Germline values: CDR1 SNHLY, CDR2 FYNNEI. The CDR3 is CASSLGTSGNPQYF. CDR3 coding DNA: TGTGCCAGCAGCCTCGGGACTAGCGGGAACCCCCAGTACTTC.

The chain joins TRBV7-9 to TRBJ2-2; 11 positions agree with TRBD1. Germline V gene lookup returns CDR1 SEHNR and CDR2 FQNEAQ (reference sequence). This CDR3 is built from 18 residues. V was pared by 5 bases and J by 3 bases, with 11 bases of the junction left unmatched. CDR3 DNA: TGTGCCAGCAGCGGAACCGGGACAGGGGGATTGGACACCGGGGAGCTGTTTTTT. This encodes CASSGTGTGGLDTGELFF.

The CDR3 spells CASSYSRDGNTIYF. The CDR3 DNA reads TGTGCCAGCAGTTACTCGCGGGACGGAAACACCATATATTTT. The chain carries TRBV6-6 and TRBJ1-3; a possible D gene is TRBD1 (5 bases). The ends were cut back, 0 bases at V and 4 bases at J, with 7 bases in the middle. Germline V gene data show CDR1 as MNHNY and CDR2 as SVGAGI (reference sequence). This CDR3 is 14 amino acids long.

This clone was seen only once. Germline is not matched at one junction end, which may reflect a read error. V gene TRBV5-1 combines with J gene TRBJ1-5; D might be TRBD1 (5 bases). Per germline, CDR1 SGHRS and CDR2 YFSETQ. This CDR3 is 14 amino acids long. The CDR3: CASSLDWGNQPRHF. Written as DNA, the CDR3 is TGCGCCAGCAGCTTGGATTGGGGGAATCAGCCCCGGCATTTT.

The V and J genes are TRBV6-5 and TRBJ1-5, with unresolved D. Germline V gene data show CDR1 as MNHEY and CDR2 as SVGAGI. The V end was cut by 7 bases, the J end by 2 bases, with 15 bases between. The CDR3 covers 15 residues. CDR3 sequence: CASNPLGVCNQPQHF. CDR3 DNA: TGTGCCAGCAACCCGCTTGGGGTGTGCAATCAGCCCCAGCATTTT.

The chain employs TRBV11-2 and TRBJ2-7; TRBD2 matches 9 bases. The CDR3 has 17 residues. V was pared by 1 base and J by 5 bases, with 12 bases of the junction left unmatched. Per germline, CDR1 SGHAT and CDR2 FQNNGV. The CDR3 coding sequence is TGTGCCAGCAGCTTAGGGAGGGGTAGCGGGAGTGTCGACGAGCAGTACTTC. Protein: CASSLGRGSGSVDEQYF.

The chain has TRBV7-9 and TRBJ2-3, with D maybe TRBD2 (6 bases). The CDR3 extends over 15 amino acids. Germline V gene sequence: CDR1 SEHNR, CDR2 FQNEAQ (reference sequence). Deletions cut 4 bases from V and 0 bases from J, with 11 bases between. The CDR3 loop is CASSSLAQSTDTQYF. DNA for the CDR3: TGTGCCAGCAGCTCCCTAGCGCAGAGCACAGATACGCAGTATTTT.

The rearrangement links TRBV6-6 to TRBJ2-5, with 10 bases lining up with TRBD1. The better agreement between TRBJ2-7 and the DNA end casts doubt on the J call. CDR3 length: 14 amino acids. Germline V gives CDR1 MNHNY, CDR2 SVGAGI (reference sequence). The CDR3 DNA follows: TGTGCCAGCAGTAAGGACAGGGGGACCTACGAGCAGTACTTC. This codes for CASSKDRGTYEQYF.

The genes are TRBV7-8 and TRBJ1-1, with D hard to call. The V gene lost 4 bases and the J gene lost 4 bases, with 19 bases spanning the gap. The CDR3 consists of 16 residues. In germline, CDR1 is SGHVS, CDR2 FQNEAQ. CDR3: CASSSEGLGLFTEAFF. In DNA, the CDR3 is TGTGCCAGCAGCTCGGAAGGGCTTGGTCTATTCACTGAAGCTTTCTTT. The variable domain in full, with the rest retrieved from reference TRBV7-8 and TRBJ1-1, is GAGVSQSPRYKVAKRGQDVALRCDPISGHVSLFWYQQALGQGPEFLTYFQNEAQLDKSGLPSDRFFAERPEGSVSTLKIQRTQQEDSAVYLCASSSEGLGLFTEAFFGQGTRLTVV.

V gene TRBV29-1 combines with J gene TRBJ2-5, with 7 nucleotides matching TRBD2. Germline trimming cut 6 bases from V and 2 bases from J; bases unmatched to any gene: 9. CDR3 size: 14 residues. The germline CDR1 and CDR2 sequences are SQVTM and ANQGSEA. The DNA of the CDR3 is TGCAGCGTGAAGTCCCTAGCGGTTCAAGAGACCCAGTACTTC. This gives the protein CSVKSLAVQETQYF.

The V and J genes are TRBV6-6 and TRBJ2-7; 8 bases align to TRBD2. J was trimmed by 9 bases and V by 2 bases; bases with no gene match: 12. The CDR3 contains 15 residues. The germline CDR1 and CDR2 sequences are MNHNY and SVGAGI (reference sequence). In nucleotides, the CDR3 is TGTGCCAGCAGTTACCTACGGGAGGGCAAATCCGGGCAGTACTTC. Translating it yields CASSYLREGKSGQYF.

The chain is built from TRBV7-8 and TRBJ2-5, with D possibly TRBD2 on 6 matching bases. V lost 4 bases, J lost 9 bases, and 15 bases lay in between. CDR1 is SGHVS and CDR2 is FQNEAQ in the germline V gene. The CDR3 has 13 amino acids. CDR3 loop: CASSWDLSRAQYF. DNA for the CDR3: TGTGCCAGCAGCTGGGACTTATCAAGGGCCCAGTACTTC.

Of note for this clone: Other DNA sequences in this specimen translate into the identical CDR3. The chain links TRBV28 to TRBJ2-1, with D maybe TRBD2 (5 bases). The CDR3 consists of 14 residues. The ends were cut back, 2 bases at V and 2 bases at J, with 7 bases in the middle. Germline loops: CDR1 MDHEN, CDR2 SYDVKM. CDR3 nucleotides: TGTGCCAGCAGTTTAGGAGGTACCTACAATGAGCAGTTCTTC. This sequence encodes CASSLGGTYNEQFF.

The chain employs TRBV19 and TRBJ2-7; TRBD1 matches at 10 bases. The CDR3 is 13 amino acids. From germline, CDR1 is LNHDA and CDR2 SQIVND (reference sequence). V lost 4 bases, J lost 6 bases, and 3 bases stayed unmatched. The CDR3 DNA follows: TGTGCCAGTAGTAACGACAGGGGGCTCGAGCAGTACTTC. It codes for CASSNDRGLEQYF.

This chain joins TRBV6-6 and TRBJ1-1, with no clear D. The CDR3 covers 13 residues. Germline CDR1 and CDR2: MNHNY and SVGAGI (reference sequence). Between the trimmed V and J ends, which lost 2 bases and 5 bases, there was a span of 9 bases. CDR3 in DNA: TGTGCCAGCAGTTACGTACAGACAACTGAAGCTTTCTTT. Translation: CASSYVQTTEAFF.

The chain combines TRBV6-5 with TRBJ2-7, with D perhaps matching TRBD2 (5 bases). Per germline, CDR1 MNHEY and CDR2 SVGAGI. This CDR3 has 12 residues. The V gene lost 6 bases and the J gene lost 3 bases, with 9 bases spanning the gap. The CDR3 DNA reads TGTGCCAGCAGCCCGAGCGGCTACGAGCAGTACTTC. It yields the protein CASSPSGYEQYF.

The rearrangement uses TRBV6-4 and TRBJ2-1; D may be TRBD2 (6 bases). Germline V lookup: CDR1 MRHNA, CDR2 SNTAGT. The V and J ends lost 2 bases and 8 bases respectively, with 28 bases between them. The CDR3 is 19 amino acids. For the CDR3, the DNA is TGTGCCAGCAGTGACCCACGGAGGTTGGGAGGCGAGGGCGCGGATGAGCAGTTCTTC. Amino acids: CASSDPRRLGGEGADEQFF.

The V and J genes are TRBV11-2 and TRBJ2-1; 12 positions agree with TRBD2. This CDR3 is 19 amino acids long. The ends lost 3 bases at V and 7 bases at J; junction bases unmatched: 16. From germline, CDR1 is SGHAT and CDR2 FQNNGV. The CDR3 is CASSFGSPNLAGGLNEQFF. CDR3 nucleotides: TGTGCCAGCAGCTTCGGAAGCCCTAACCTAGCGGGAGGGCTGAATGAGCAGTTCTTC.

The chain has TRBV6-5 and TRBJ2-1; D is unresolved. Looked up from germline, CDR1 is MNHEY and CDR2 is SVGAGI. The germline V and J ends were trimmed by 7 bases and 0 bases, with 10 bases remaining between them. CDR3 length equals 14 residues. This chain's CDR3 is CASTGSSSYNEQFF. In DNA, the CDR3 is TGTGCCAGCACCGGATCGTCCTCCTACAATGAGCAGTTCTTC.

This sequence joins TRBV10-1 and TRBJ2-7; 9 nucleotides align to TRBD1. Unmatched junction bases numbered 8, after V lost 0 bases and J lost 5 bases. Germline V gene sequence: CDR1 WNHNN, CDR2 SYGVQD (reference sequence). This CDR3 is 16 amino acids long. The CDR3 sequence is CASSESAGQGFNEQYF. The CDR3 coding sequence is TGCGCCAGCAGTGAGTCCGCGGGACAGGGTTTTAACGAGCAGTACTTC.

CDR3 nucleotides: TGTGCCAGCAGTGAAACCAATAGCAATCAGCCCCAGCATTTT. Translation gives CASSETNSNQPQHF. This chain joins TRBV6-1 and TRBJ1-5; D is ambiguous. The germline gives CDR1 MNHNS, CDR2 SASEGT. V shed 2 bases and J shed 0 bases, with 5 bases lying between them. The CDR3 totals 14 residues.

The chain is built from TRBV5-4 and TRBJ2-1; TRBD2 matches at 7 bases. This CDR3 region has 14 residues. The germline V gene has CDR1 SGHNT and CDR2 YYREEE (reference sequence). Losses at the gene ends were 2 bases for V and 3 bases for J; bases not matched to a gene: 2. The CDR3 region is CASSLGGGYNEQFF. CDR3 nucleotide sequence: TGTGCCAGCAGCTTAGGCGGGGGCTACAATGAGCAGTTCTTC.

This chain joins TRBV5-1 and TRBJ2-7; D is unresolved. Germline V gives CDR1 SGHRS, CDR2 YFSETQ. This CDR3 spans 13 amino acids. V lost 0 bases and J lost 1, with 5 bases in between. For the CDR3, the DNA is TGCGCCAGCAGCTTGGCCGCGTCCTACGAGCAGTACTTC. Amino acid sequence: CASSLAASYEQYF.

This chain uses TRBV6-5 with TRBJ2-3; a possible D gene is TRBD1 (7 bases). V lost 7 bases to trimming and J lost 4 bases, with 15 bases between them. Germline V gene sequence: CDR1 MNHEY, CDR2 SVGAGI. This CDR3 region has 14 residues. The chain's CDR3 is CASTGGQGSDTQYF. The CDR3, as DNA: TGTGCCAGCACAGGGGGGCAGGGGTCAGATACGCAGTATTTT.

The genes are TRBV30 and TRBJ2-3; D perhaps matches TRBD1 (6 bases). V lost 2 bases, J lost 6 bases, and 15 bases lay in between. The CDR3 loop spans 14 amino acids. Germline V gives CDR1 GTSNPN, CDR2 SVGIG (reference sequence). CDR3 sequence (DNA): TGTGCCTGGAGTATAGGGGGTCCTCTGGATACGCAGTATTTT. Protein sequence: CAWSIGGPLDTQYF.